The entry below gives a single T cell receptor beta chain sequence along with its context. The data stem from a study of CDR3 diversity in severe acne. Germline CDR1 is SQVTM and CDR2 is ANQGSEA. The CDR3 runs 13 residues. Germline trimming cut 8 bases from V and 4 bases from J; bases unmatched to any gene: 10. TCRdb used MiXCR to reprocess the PCR reads, holding one entry per CDR3 protein. In the table there are around 94,000 distinct CDR3 sequences, 51% of which are singletons. The rearrangement links TRBV29-1 to TRBJ2-5, with 7 bases identical to TRBD2. The sequence was obtained from a male donor with acne. The sample was blood. The CDR3 coding sequence is TGCAGCCAAGTGGGAGGGCCAGGAGAGACCCAGTACTTC. Amino acids: CSQVGGPGETQYF.